This T cell receptor (beta chain) was sequenced in a study of CD8+ T cells in alopecia areata. Treatment meaning: oral pan-JAK inhibitor, 5-10 mg twice daily. Investigators isolated RNA and reverse transcribed it into cDNA to act as the sequencing template. TCRdb keeps only in-frame clones here, not all; method: immunoSEQ multiplex PCR. The data contain approximately 200,000 clones, 40% to 55% of them singletons. The specimen comprised CD4+ T cells sorted from blood, sampled at roughly week 38, from a patient treated with tofacitinib. This receptor was identified in a human donor with alopecia areata.

As DNA, the CDR3 is TGTGCCAGCAGCCCGACTAGCGGGAGGGAATATGAGCAGTTCTTC. This encodes CASSPTSGREYEQFF. The rearrangement links TRBV6-6 to TRBJ2-1; 14 bases align to TRBD2. Trimming removed 6 bases from V and 8 bases from J; junction bases left unmatched: 6. The CDR3 loop spans 15 amino acids. Germline lookup yields CDR1 MNHNY and CDR2 SVGAGI (reference sequence).